The 14 T cell receptor beta chains in this list originate from one sample, sequenced in a study of CD8+ T cells in alopecia areata. RNA extraction was followed by reverse transcription into cDNA, which acted as the sequencing template. This table comes from immunoSEQ multiplex PCR, and its TCRdb copy is limited to in-frame clones, with some not included. The sample lists some 180,000 clones; about half were seen once. Indicated treatment: oral pan-JAK inhibitor, 5-10 mg twice daily. Specimen: CD8+ T cells sorted from blood, collected around week 54, from a patient treated with tofacitinib. These receptors all come from a human donor with alopecia areata.

J is TRBJ2-5 and V is TRBV30, with D possibly called TRBD1 or TRBD2 (6 bases each). The end of the DNA fits TRBJ2-7 better, so the J call may be wrong. Germline V gives CDR1 GTSNPN, CDR2 SVGIG (reference sequence). This CDR3 has 16 amino acids. The CDR3 DNA reads as TGTGCCTGGAGTGTCGGGGGCAGCAAACTGTCCTACGAGCAGTACTTC. It is translated as CAWSVGGSKLSYEQYF.

The V call is TRBV30, the J call TRBJ1-1, with D hard to call. Germline CDR1 reads GTSNPN; CDR2 reads SVGIG (reference sequence). CDR3 length equals 13 residues. V was shortened by 3 bases and J by 4 bases, with 12 bases between the two germline ends. In nucleotides, the CDR3 is TGTGCCTGGAGCACCCACCGATCCACTGAAGCTTTCTTT. It translates to CAWSTHRSTEAFF. Supplemented by reference TRBV30 and TRBJ1-1, the full variable domain reads SQTIHQWPATLVQPVGSPLSLECTVEGTSNPNLYWYRQAAGRGLQLLFYSVGIGQISSEVPQNLSASRPQDRQFILSSKKLLLSDSGFYLCAWSTHRSTEAFFGQGTRLTVV.

The chain combines TRBV9 with TRBJ2-5, with D possibly called TRBD1 or TRBD2 (5 bases each). The V gene lost 1 base and the J gene lost 5 bases, with 12 bases spanning the gap. The germline V gene encodes CDR1 SGDLS and CDR2 YYNGEE. The CDR3 sequence is 14 residues long. The CDR3 sequence: CASSVWGSGETQYF. DNA of the CDR3: TGTGCCAGCAGCGTATGGGGGAGCGGCGAGACCCAGTACTTC.

This clone showed up just a few times. CDR3 DNA sequence: TGTGCCAGCAGCCAGACATCATCTTACGAGCAGTACTTC. Translated, it gives CASSQTSSYEQYF. V and J are TRBV7-9 and TRBJ2-7, with D hard to call. Trimming took 5 bases from V and 4 from J, leaving 12 bases between them. CDR1 is SEHNR and CDR2 is FQNEAQ in the germline V gene (reference sequence). The CDR3 extends over 13 amino acids.

The rearrangement links TRBV7-9 to TRBJ2-7, with a possible D match to TRBD1 (5 bases). CDR3 length: 16 amino acids. V lost 2 bases and J lost 2, with 16 bases in between. Looked up from germline, CDR1 is SEHNR and CDR2 is FQNEAQ (reference sequence). CDR3 in amino acids: CASSLSWKGFTYEQYF. CDR3 DNA: TGTGCCAGCAGCTTAAGTTGGAAGGGGTTTACCTACGAGCAGTACTTC. Full variable domain (outside the CDR3, taken from reference TRBV7-9 and TRBJ2-7): DTGVSQNPRHKITKRGQNVTFRCDPISEHNRLYWYRQTLGQGPEFLTYFQNEAQLEKSRLLSDRFSAERPKGSFSTLEIQRTEQGDSAMYLCASSLSWKGFTYEQYFGPGTRLTVT.

This clone has ten or more counts. The CDR3 DNA sequence: TGTGCCAGCAGCCTCCAGGGGGTAAGGGGGAAGTGGACTGAAGCTTTCTTT. Translated: CASSLQGVRGKWTEAFF. The chain links TRBV7-6 to TRBJ1-1, with 7 bases aligning to TRBD1. This CDR3 is built from 17 residues. Germline values: CDR1 SGHVS, CDR2 FNYEAQ. J was trimmed by 5 bases and V by 5 bases; bases with no gene match: 17.

The rearrangement links TRBV5-6 to TRBJ2-7, with unresolved D. The CDR3 runs 13 residues. Germline V CDR1 and CDR2: SGHDT, YYEEEE. V was cut by 2 bases and J by 5 bases, with 11 bases left in between. Here the CDR3 reads CASSFGRPNEQYF. The CDR3 nucleotides read TGTGCCAGCAGCTTCGGCAGACCGAACGAGCAGTACTTC.

The rearrangement links TRBV4-3 to TRBJ2-1; TRBD1 aligns across 12 bases. This CDR3 is 18 amino acids long. Germline CDR1 and CDR2: LGHNA and YSLEER. V gave up 3 bases and J gave up 4 bases; unmatched junction bases: 10. CDR3 bases: TGCGCCAGCAGCCATCCTAGGGACAGGGGGCAACTTTACAATGAGCAGTTCTTC. It yields the protein CASSHPRDRGQLYNEQFF.

V is TRBV29-1 and J is TRBJ2-2; 9 bases map to TRBD1. Trimming took 2 bases from V and 5 from J; bases not matched to a gene: 3. This CDR3 spans 14 amino acids. From germline, CDR1 is SQVTM and CDR2 ANQGSEA. The DNA for the CDR3 is TGCAGCGTTGAAAGGGGACAGGGAACCGGGGAGCTGTTTTTT. It yields the protein CSVERGQGTGELFF.

The rearrangement links TRBV6-5 to TRBJ1-6, with D unclear. The CDR3 extends over 13 amino acids. V lost 7 bases, J lost 7 bases, and 11 bases lay in between. Germline CDR1 reads MNHEY; CDR2 reads SVGAGI. CDR3 nucleotides: TGTGCCAGCACTTTCGGGGAGAATTCACCCCTCCACTTT. It translates to CASTFGENSPLHF.

This clone was seen a handful of times. The rearrangement links TRBV4-3 to TRBJ2-1, with TRBD2 identical over 7 bases. Germline loops: CDR1 LGHNA, CDR2 YSLEER. This CDR3 is built from 17 residues. V shed 5 bases, J shed 3 bases, and the junction held 13 bases outside the gene matches. CDR3 amino acids: CASSLVPPTSDYNEQFF. CDR3 coding DNA: TGCGCCAGCAGCTTGGTCCCTCCTACTAGCGACTACAATGAGCAGTTCTTC.

This chain joins TRBV9 and TRBJ2-1, with no clear D. The CDR3 loop spans 15 amino acids. V lost 1 base to trimming and J lost 0 bases, with 8 bases between them. Germline V gives CDR1 SGDLS, CDR2 YYNGEE. CDR3 region: CASSVRTDSYNEQFF. Written as DNA, the CDR3 is TGTGCCAGCAGCGTAAGGACCGACTCCTACAATGAGCAGTTCTTC.

This sequence joins TRBV27 and TRBJ1-2, with D perhaps TRBD1 (5 bases). V lost 0 bases to trimming and J lost 4 bases, with 9 bases between them. CDR1 is MNHEY and CDR2 is SMNVEV in the germline V gene (reference sequence). The CDR3 sequence is 14 residues long. The CDR3 region is CASSLSRGSYGYTF. As DNA, the CDR3 is TGTGCCAGCAGTTTATCGCGGGGCTCCTATGGCTACACCTTC.

Only a few counts were recorded for this clone. The rearrangement links TRBV14 to TRBJ2-7; D could derive from TRBD1 or TRBD2 (5 bases each). V was trimmed by 0 bases and J by 4 bases, leaving 7 bases between them. The CDR3 covers 13 residues. Germline CDR1 reads SGHDN; CDR2 reads FVKESK. CDR3 protein: CASSQDWGYEQYF. CDR3 nucleotides: TGTGCCAGCAGCCAAGATTGGGGGTACGAGCAGTACTTC.